The next 5 T cell receptor beta chains were all read from a single sample in a study of shared clonotypes between healthy human individuals. Clones were read by immunoSEQ multiplex PCR, and TCRdb kept only the in-frame ones, dropping some. The sample holds around 320,000 clones, roughly 84% seen once. Material for sequencing was memory CD8+ T cells sorted from blood. Subset described: CD45RO+ cells pooled with CCR7-negative TemRA cells. The receptors originated from a man in his late teens or twenties in good health.

The chain couples TRBV29-1 to TRBJ2-7; D may be TRBD1 or TRBD2 (6 bases each). Per germline, CDR1 SQVTM and CDR2 ANQGSEA. Trimming left V 6 bases short and J 2 bases short, with 20 bases between. The CDR3 length is 15 residues. For the CDR3, the DNA is TGCAGCGTGGAGGGGGTCAACTCATGGACCTACGAGCAGTACTTC. Its translation is CSVEGVNSWTYEQYF.

J is TRBJ1-4 and V is TRBV2; perhaps TRBD1 as D (5 bases). Per germline, CDR1 SNHLY and CDR2 FYNNEI. CDR3 length: 15 amino acids. Trimming took off 6 bases at V and 8 bases at J, with 19 bases between the two ends. This CDR3 reads CASREDISLTEKLFF. CDR3 bases: TGTGCCAGCAGGGAGGACATCTCCTTGACGGAAAAACTGTTTTTT.

This chain uses TRBV5-6 with TRBJ2-7; D gene ambiguous. The CDR3 extends over 12 amino acids. V was shortened by 1 base and J by 7 bases, with 9 bases between the two germline ends. Germline lookup yields CDR1 SGHDT and CDR2 YYEEEE. CDR3 bases: TGTGCCAGCAGCTTGTGGGCTTGGGAGCAGTACTTC. Its translation is CASSLWAWEQYF. Together with reference TRBV5-6 and TRBJ2-7, the CDR3 gives the full variable domain: DAGVTQSPTHLIKTRGQQVTLRCSPKSGHDTVSWYQQALGQGPQFIFQYYEEEERQRGNFPDRFSGHQFPNYSSELNVNALLLGDSALYLCASSLWAWEQYFGPGTRLTVT.

This rearrangement joins TRBV13 to TRBJ2-2, with no clear D. V shed 5 bases and J shed 3 bases, with 16 bases lying between them. The CDR3 length is 16 residues. CDR1 and CDR2 (germline): PRHDT, FYEKMQ (reference sequence). In nucleotides, the CDR3 is TGTGCCAGCAGCCCGCCTTCCCGGCGGTACACCGGGGAGCTGTTTTTT. Translating gives CASSPPSRRYTGELFF.

The J gene is TRBJ1-2, the V gene TRBV6-5; D perhaps matches TRBD1 (6 bases). The CDR3 has 14 residues. Germline V gene lookup returns CDR1 MNHEY and CDR2 SVGAGI. The V end was cut by 6 bases, the J end by 7 bases, with 18 bases between. The CDR3 is CASSQQGGNSGYTF. In DNA form, the CDR3 reads TGTGCCAGCAGCCAACAGGGAGGGAATTCTGGCTACACCTTC.